These 27 T cell receptor beta chains were all obtained from the same sample, sequenced in a study of T cell repertoires in cytomegalovirus infection. TCRdb recomputed calls from the reads with MiXCR, one row per CDR3 protein. The sample has nearly 450,000 distinct CDR3 sequences; about a third are singletons. The sequenced sample consisted of PBMCs. The receptors were gathered from a human donor in good health (CMV status not recorded). Some clones in this sample may be carry-over from other donors' samples.

The chain employs TRBV30 and TRBJ1-1; D ambiguous. V was pared by 5 bases and J by 9 bases, with 22 bases between. CDR1 and CDR2 from the germline V gene are GTSNPN and SVGIG (reference sequence). The CDR3 runs to 14 residues. The CDR3 DNA reads as TGTGCCTGGGGTGGCGGCCGGTGGGCGGAAAAAGCTTTCTTT. Amino acids: CAWGGGRWAEKAFF.

This clonotype was found many times. The CDR3 protein is CASSFLEGGNQPQHF. CDR3 bases: TGTGCCAGCAGCTTTCTCGAGGGGGGCAATCAGCCCCAGCATTTT. V usage is TRBV7-8 and J usage is TRBJ1-5; perhaps TRBD1 as D (6 bases). From germline, CDR1 is SGHVS and CDR2 FQNEAQ. Trimming left V 3 bases short and J 2 bases short, with 11 bases between. The CDR3 contains 15 residues.

This clonotype was found many times. The V call is TRBV12-3 or TRBV12-4, the J call TRBJ1-5; TRBD1 is a possible D gene (5 bases). V was shortened by 6 bases and J by 3 bases, with 6 bases between the two germline ends. This CDR3 has 12 amino acids. The CDR3 nucleotides read TGTGCCAGCAGCAGGGCCAATCAGCCCCAGCATTTT. Translating gives CASSRANQPQHF.

In this sample, this clonotype turned up many times. The chain recombines TRBV5-6 with TRBJ2-1, with TRBD2 matching over 9 bases. CDR3 length: 16 amino acids. CDR1 SGHDT and CDR2 YYEEEE come from the germline V gene. J lost 7 bases, V lost 1 base, and 9 bases had no gene match. CDR3 region: CASSLFPSGITNEQFF. CDR3 nucleotide sequence: TGTGCCAGCAGCTTGTTTCCTAGCGGGATAACGAATGAGCAGTTCTTC. The complete variable domain, with remaining parts taken from reference TRBV5-6 and TRBJ2-1, reads DAGVTQSPTHLIKTRGQQVTLRCSPKSGHDTVSWYQQALGQGPQFIFQYYEEEERQRGNFPDRFSGHQFPNYSSELNVNALLLGDSALYLCASSLFPSGITNEQFFGPGTRLTVL.

This clonotype was counted at least ten times. The rearrangement links TRBV6-1 to TRBJ2-3; 13 positions agree with TRBD2. The V gene end was trimmed by 6 bases and the J gene end by 3 bases; junction bases not matched to a gene: 3. The CDR3 spans 15 residues. The germline gives CDR1 MNHNS, CDR2 SASEGT. The CDR3 sequence is CASRPGLAGTDTQYF. Written as DNA, the CDR3 is TGTGCCAGCAGGCCGGGACTAGCGGGGACAGATACGCAGTATTTT.

CDR3: CASSAPLAGGPTDTQYF. For the CDR3, the DNA is TGCGCCAGCAGCGCGCCACTAGCGGGGGGACCCACAGATACGCAGTATTTT. The J gene is TRBJ2-3, the V gene TRBV4-1, with 12 bases that match TRBD2. Germline CDR1 is MGHRA and CDR2 is YSYEKL. V trimming: 5 bases; J trimming: 2 bases; junction bases outside the gene matches: 8. CDR3 length: 17 amino acids.

This clonotype has a handful of counts. The J gene is TRBJ1-3, the V gene TRBV28; D is undetermined. V was shortened by 4 bases and J by 10 bases, with 8 bases between the two germline ends. CDR1 is MDHEN, CDR2 SYDVKM, per germline. The length of the CDR3 is 11 residues. The CDR3 is CASSSGVTIYF. CDR3 DNA sequence: TGTGCCAGCAGTTCCGGGGTAACCATATATTTT.

This clonotype was recorded many times. CDR3: CASSLWTANTEAFF. As DNA, the CDR3 is TGTGCCAGCAGCTTGTGGACAGCGAACACTGAAGCTTTCTTT. The chain employs TRBV11-1 and TRBJ1-1; possibly TRBD1 for D (6 bases). Per the germline V gene, CDR1 is SGHAT and CDR2 is FQDESV (reference sequence). Deletions cut 3 bases from V and 1 base from J, with 9 bases between. CDR3 length: 14 amino acids.

V and J are TRBV11-1 and TRBJ2-1; the D gene is possibly TRBD2 (6 bases). The CDR3 totals 12 residues. The germline V gene encodes CDR1 SGHAT and CDR2 FQDESV (reference sequence). The V end was cut by 5 bases, the J end by 10 bases, with 12 bases between. The DNA of the CDR3 is TGTGCCAGCAGCCGTCCGGCGGGGGAGCAGTTCTTC. Its protein is CASSRPAGEQFF.

Remarks on this clonotype: One end of the junction varies from germline; a read error may be responsible. This chain uses TRBV7-9 with TRBJ1-6; no clear D gene. From germline, CDR1 is SEHNR and CDR2 FQNEAQ (reference sequence). This CDR3 spans 15 amino acids. The chain's CDR3 is CATDGALTYNSPLPF. The CDR3 DNA sequence: TGTGCCACCGACGGTGCCCTAACCTATAATTCACCCCTCCCCTTT.

The chain uses TRBV4-2 and TRBJ2-5; 7 nucleotides line up with TRBD1. CDR1 is LGHNA and CDR2 is YNFKEQ in the germline V gene. The V and J ends lost 4 bases and 5 bases, in that order; junction bases with no gene match: 16. This CDR3 is built from 17 residues. The CDR3 sequence is CASSPGQGELWGETQYF. CDR3 bases: TGTGCCAGCAGCCCCGGCCAGGGGGAACTATGGGGGGAGACCCAGTACTTC.

This clonotype has at least ten counts. The gene calls are TRBV7-2 and TRBJ1-3; no reliable D call. This CDR3 has 13 amino acids. Germline V gene data show CDR1 as SGHTA and CDR2 as FQGNSA. Between the trimmed V and J ends, which lost 5 bases and 7 bases, there was a span of 12 bases. The chain's CDR3 is CASSVRTDNTIYF. CDR3 coding DNA: TGTGCCAGCAGCGTAAGGACGGATAACACCATATATTTT.

J is TRBJ2-5 and V is TRBV27; D gene ambiguous. The CDR3 covers 14 residues. With 0 bases removed from V and 2 bases from J, the gap between germline ends came to 7 bases. The germline V gene encodes CDR1 MNHEY and CDR2 SMNVEV (reference sequence). Here the CDR3 DNA reads TGTGCCAGCAGTTTATCGCCTGGACAAGAGACCCAGTACTTC. It yields the protein CASSLSPGQETQYF.

This clonotype has just one count. The chain recombines TRBV3-1 with TRBJ2-1; no clear D gene. The CDR3 totals 13 residues. The V end lost 1 base, the J end lost 6 bases, and 7 bases lay between the germline ends. The germline gives CDR1 LGHDT, CDR2 YNNKEL (reference sequence). CDR3 loop: CASSQGFGNEQFF. The CDR3 DNA is TGTGCCAGCAGCCAAGGGTTCGGCAATGAGCAGTTCTTC.

The V gene is TRBV14, the J gene TRBJ2-6; 10 bases are shared with TRBD1. This CDR3 has 19 residues. Germline CDR1 and CDR2: SGHDN and FVKESK. J lost 4 bases, V lost 4 bases, and 13 bases had no gene match. The CDR3 spells CASSPVGQGDFSGANVLTF. The CDR3 DNA follows: TGTGCCAGCAGCCCCGTTGGACAGGGGGATTTCTCCGGGGCCAACGTCCTGACTTTC.

This clonotype was observed a handful of times. This chain links TRBV5-6 with TRBJ1-6, with a possible D match to TRBD1 (6 bases). Trimming stripped 4 bases from V and 7 bases from J, with 12 bases between. This CDR3 region has 14 residues. CDR1 SGHDT and CDR2 YYEEEE come from the germline V gene. The CDR3: CASSMDSSNSPLHF. CDR3 DNA: TGTGCCAGCAGCATGGACAGCTCAAATTCACCCCTCCACTTT. The whole variable domain, remainder taken from reference TRBV5-6 and TRBJ1-6, is DAGVTQSPTHLIKTRGQQVTLRCSPKSGHDTVSWYQQALGQGPQFIFQYYEEEERQRGNFPDRFSGHQFPNYSSELNVNALLLGDSALYLCASSMDSSNSPLHFGNGTRLTVT.

V is TRBV5-4 and J is TRBJ2-5; no firm D call. V gave up 0 bases and J gave up 5 bases, with 14 bases separating them. CDR1 SGHNT and CDR2 YYREEE come from the germline V gene (reference sequence). CDR3 size: 15 residues. This CDR3 reads CASSLDGPAMETQYF. The CDR3 DNA reads as TGTGCCAGCAGCTTGGATGGGCCGGCAATGGAGACCCAGTACTTC.

A remark on this clonotype: A read error is possible here, since a much larger clone lies one base away. The V gene is TRBV10-3, the J gene TRBJ2-7; TRBD2 might be the D (6 bases). The germline CDR1 and CDR2 sequences are ENHRY and SYGVKD. The CDR3 length is 13 residues. With 9 bases removed from V and 1 base from J, the gap between germline ends came to 13 bases. The CDR3 sequence: CAINGGTSYEQYF. The CDR3 nucleotides are TGTGCCATAAACGGAGGGACTTCCTACGAGCAGTACTTC.

The chain combines TRBV5-1 with TRBJ2-7; the D call may be TRBD1 or TRBD2 (5 bases each). V was trimmed by 4 bases and J by 2 bases, leaving 19 bases between them. There are 16 residues in the CDR3. Germline V CDR1 and CDR2: SGHRS, YFSETQ. CDR3 region: CASSPGEAVRAYEQYF. In DNA form, the CDR3 reads TGCGCCAGCAGCCCCGGGGAAGCGGTCAGGGCCTACGAGCAGTACTTC.

This clonotype was seen at least ten times. For the CDR3, the DNA is TGTGCCAGCAGCCAGAGACTGACGAACACCGGGGAGCTGTTTTTT. This gives the protein CASSQRLTNTGELFF. V and J are TRBV3-1 and TRBJ2-2; no reliable D call. The germline V and J ends were trimmed by 3 bases and 0 bases, with 8 bases remaining between them. CDR1 LGHDT and CDR2 YNNKEL come from the germline V gene (reference sequence). CDR3 length: 15 amino acids. Drawing the rest from reference TRBV3-1 and TRBJ2-2, the complete variable domain is DTAVSQTPKYLVTQMGNDKSIKCEQNLGHDTMYWYKQDSKKFLKIMFSYNNKELIINETVPNRFSPKSPDKAHLNLHINSLELGDSAVYFCASSQRLTNTGELFFGEGSRLTVL.

There are many counts of this clonotype. V gene TRBV11-2 combines with J gene TRBJ1-4; D not certain. V lost 0 bases and J lost 0, with 11 bases in between. CDR1 is SGHAT, CDR2 FQNNGV, per germline. The CDR3 contains 17 residues. CDR3 coding DNA: TGTGCCAGCAGCTTAGAGCCTACAGTCGCAACTAATGAAAAACTGTTTTTT. It specifies CASSLEPTVATNEKLFF. Full variable domain (outside the CDR3, taken from reference TRBV11-2 and TRBJ1-4): EAGVAQSPRYKIIEKRQSVAFWCNPISGHATLYWYQQILGQGPKLLIQFQNNGVVDDSQLPKDRFSAERLKGVDSTLKIQPAKLEDSAVYLCASSLEPTVATNEKLFFGSGTQLSVL.

There are a few counts of this clonotype. V usage is TRBV19 and J usage is TRBJ1-5; D may be TRBD1 (6 bases). Germline CDR1 is LNHDA and CDR2 is SQIVND (reference sequence). Trimming pared 5 bases from V and 3 bases from J, leaving 17 bases between. CDR3 size: 16 residues. The CDR3 DNA sequence: TGTGCCAGTAGTCCCCAGACAGGCCTGATCAATCAGCCCCAGCATTTT. Translation: CASSPQTGLINQPQHF.

The J gene is TRBJ2-5, the V gene TRBV12-3 or TRBV12-4; 7 bases agree with TRBD2. The junction had 12 bases not matched to a gene; V was cut back by 8 bases and J by 0 bases. This CDR3 is 16 amino acids long. The CDR3 bases are TGTGCCAGCGCGGGTGGGCTAGCGGTAAACCAAGAGACCCAGTACTTC. Translated: CASAGGLAVNQETQYF.

The chain combines TRBV6-2 or TRBV6-3 with TRBJ2-5; 9 bases are shared with TRBD2. Unmatched junction bases numbered 18, after V lost 2 bases and J lost 5 bases. CDR1 and CDR2 from the germline V gene are MNHEY and SVGEGT. The CDR3 loop spans 19 amino acids. The CDR3 DNA reads as TGTGCCAGCAGTTACCTCTTCGGGAGCGGGGGGAAGACGGGTGAGACCCAGTACTTC. This encodes CASSYLFGSGGKTGETQYF.

This clonotype came up a few times. The chain carries TRBV20-1 and TRBJ2-1; TRBD2 agrees at 12 bases. The CDR3 has 15 residues. The germline CDR1 and CDR2 sequences are DFQATT and SNEGSKA (reference sequence). Trimming removed 5 bases from V and 5 bases from J; junction bases left unmatched: 7. CDR3 residues: CSALPGLAGNNEQFF. In DNA form, the CDR3 reads TGCAGTGCTCTCCCGGGACTAGCGGGTAACAATGAGCAGTTCTTC.

This clonotype has at least ten counts. V gene TRBV12-3 or TRBV12-4 combines with J gene TRBJ1-1; possibly TRBD1 for D (6 bases). CDR3 size: 14 residues. Trimming took 10 bases from V and 7 from J, leaving 22 bases between them. CDR3 nucleotides: TGTGCCACTAACTCGCGGGGGGGCCGTCGTGAAGCTTTCTTT. It translates to CATNSRGGRREAFF.

This clonotype was recorded a few times. V gene TRBV12-3 or TRBV12-4 combines with J gene TRBJ2-4, with 8 positions matching TRBD2. This CDR3 has 13 amino acids. The CDR3 loop is CEGGRGVKNIQYF. The CDR3 nucleotides are TGTGAAGGGGGGCGGGGGGTCAAAAACATTCAGTACTTC.